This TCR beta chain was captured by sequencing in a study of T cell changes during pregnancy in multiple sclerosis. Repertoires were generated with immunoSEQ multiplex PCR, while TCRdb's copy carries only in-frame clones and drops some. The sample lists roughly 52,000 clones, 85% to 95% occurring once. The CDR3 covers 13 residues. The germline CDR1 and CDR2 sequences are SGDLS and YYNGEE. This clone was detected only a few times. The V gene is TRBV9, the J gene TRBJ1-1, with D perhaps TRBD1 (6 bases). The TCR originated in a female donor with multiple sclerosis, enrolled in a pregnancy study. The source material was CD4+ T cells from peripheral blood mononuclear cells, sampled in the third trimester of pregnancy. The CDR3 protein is CWGGRPMNTEAFF. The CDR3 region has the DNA TGTTGGGGGGGGCGGCCCATGAACACTGAAGCTTTCTTT.